One and the same sample provided the 29 T cell receptor beta chains below, sequenced in a study of T cells in Graves' hyperthyroidism and ophthalmopathy. Regions amplified from RNA transcripts were the TCR beta CDR3 regions. A set of HTBI primers served as the primers for a first-round RT-PCR of the TCR CDR3. TCRdb independently ran MiXCR on the multiplex PCR reads; one entry per CDR3 protein. Among 540,000 or so distinct CDR3 sequences, approximately 44% were seen once, and the ten largest hold 15% to 20%. The sample comprised peripheral blood or thyroid tissue (not recorded which). All receptors derive from an adult woman with Graves' disease, either hyperthyroidism or ophthalmopathy (not recorded which).

With respect to this clonotype: Since a much larger clone is just one base distant, this may be a read error. The missing conserved phenylalanine or tryptophan at the end of this CDR3 makes a read error likely. This sequence joins TRBV7-3 and TRBJ1-2, with D possibly being TRBD1 (5 bases). CDR1 and CDR2 from the germline V gene are SGHTA and FQGTGA. CDR3 length equals 14 residues. V was shortened by 11 bases and J by 4 bases, with 20 bases between the two germline ends. CDR3 in DNA: TGTGCCTGGTCGCAAGTGGGGCTGTCCTATGGCTACACCGTC. It codes for CAWSQVGLSYGYTV.

A note on this clonotype: With a much larger clone just one base away, this may be a read error. V and J are TRBV10-3 and TRBJ1-6; D gene unclear. Trimming took 3 bases from V and 12 from J, leaving 9 bases between them. The CDR3 loop spans 12 amino acids. Germline CDR1 ENHRY, CDR2 SYGVKD. CDR3: CAISDYSLPLHF. The CDR3 coding sequence is TGTGCCATCAGTGATTACAGTTTACCCCTCCACTTT.

The chain links TRBV7-2 to TRBJ1-3; 7 nucleotides agree with TRBD1. The J segment lost 0 bases and the V segment lost 5 bases, leaving 7 bases of the junction unmatched. CDR1 is SGHTA and CDR2 is FQGNSA in the germline V gene. CDR3 length: 16 residues. CDR3 nucleotide sequence: TGTGCCAGCAGCCCAGCCGGGACAGCCTCTGGAAACACCATATATTTT. This translates into CASSPAGTASGNTIYF.

This chain connects TRBV4-3 to TRBJ2-7; D is uncertain. Germline loops: CDR1 LGHNA, CDR2 YSLEER. CDR3 length equals 17 residues. Trimming left V 0 bases short and J 0 bases short, with 15 bases between. CDR3: CASSQDLLSDRSYEQYF. Here the CDR3 DNA reads TGCGCCAGCAGCCAAGACCTCCTCAGTGATCGCTCCTACGAGCAGTACTTC.

This clonotype was counted many times. DNA for the CDR3: TGTGCCAGCAGTTCGACAGGAGGAATGTACGAGCAGTACTTC. As protein: CASSSTGGMYEQYF. This chain uses TRBV27 with TRBJ2-7; possibly TRBD1 for D (6 bases). The germline CDR1 and CDR2 sequences are MNHEY and SMNVEV (reference sequence). V lost 4 bases to trimming and J lost 4 bases, with 14 bases between them. The CDR3 covers 14 residues.

This clonotype was recorded many times. J is TRBJ2-7 and V is TRBV6-2 or TRBV6-3, with D unresolved. The CDR3 length is 11 residues. CDR1 and CDR2 from the germline V gene are MNHEY and SVGEGT. V gave up 8 bases and J gave up 5 bases, with 10 bases separating them. The CDR3 sequence: CASGRVDEQYF. CDR3 sequence (DNA): TGTGCCAGCGGACGCGTGGACGAGCAGTACTTC.

This clonotype was recorded at least ten times. The V gene is TRBV5-1, the J gene TRBJ1-2; a possible D gene is TRBD1 (5 bases). This CDR3 region has 14 residues. Germline V gene sequence: CDR1 SGHRS, CDR2 YFSETQ. Trimming stripped 3 bases from V and 3 bases from J, with 12 bases between. CDR3 sequence (DNA): TGCGCCAGCAGCTCGGGACCGCTGGACTATGGCTACACCTTC. Translated, it gives CASSSGPLDYGYTF.

This clonotype was counted between two and nine times. V gene TRBV13 combines with J gene TRBJ1-4, with D possibly being TRBD1 (6 bases). The CDR3 runs to 13 residues. Germline values: CDR1 PRHDT, CDR2 FYEKMQ (reference sequence). The CDR3 region is CAQDRAASEKLFF. As DNA, the CDR3 is TGTGCACAGGACAGAGCTGCTTCGGAAAAACTGTTTTTT.

The genes are TRBV13 and TRBJ2-5, with no clear D. The V gene lost 5 bases and the J gene lost 5 bases, with 18 bases spanning the gap. This CDR3 contains 15 residues. Germline CDR1 is PRHDT and CDR2 is FYEKMQ (reference sequence). CDR3 sequence (DNA): TGTGCCAGCAGCCAAGGGTCCTTGAAGAGGGAGACCCAGTACTTC. Translating gives CASSQGSLKRETQYF.

This clonotype has at least ten counts. The rearrangement joins TRBV5-1 to TRBJ1-2; D ambiguous. CDR3 size: 12 residues. CDR1 and CDR2 from the germline V gene are SGHRS and YFSETQ. Trimming removed 5 bases at V and 0 bases at J, with 5 bases between. CDR3 sequence (DNA): TGCGCCAGCAGAGTTTCTAACTATGGCTACACCTTC. It is translated as CASRVSNYGYTF.

The rearrangement links TRBV9 to TRBJ1-1; D is unresolved. V lost 0 bases and J 8 bases, leaving 17 bases between the germline ends. Germline V gene data show CDR1 as SGDLS and CDR2 as YYNGEE. The CDR3 covers 15 residues. The CDR3 nucleotides are TGTGCCAGCAGCGTAGATGCGGGGTATGTAGCAGAAGCTTTCTTT. It translates to CASSVDAGYVAEAFF.

A single count supports this clonotype. The rearrangement uses TRBV7-2 and TRBJ1-2; no definite D call. The V end was cut by 3 bases, the J end by 12 bases, with 23 bases between. CDR3 size: 15 residues. Germline CDR1 SGHTA, CDR2 FQGNSA. The CDR3 is CASSFWGGLAPGNTF. CDR3 in DNA: TGTGCCAGCAGCTTTTGGGGAGGGCTTGCTCCTGGAAACACCTTC.

This clonotype was counted once. The rearrangement joins TRBV20-1 to TRBJ2-5; 16 bases match TRBD2. V lost 6 bases, J lost 4 bases, and 5 bases stayed unmatched. The CDR3 is 15 amino acids. Germline V gene sequence: CDR1 DFQATT, CDR2 SNEGSKA (reference sequence). The CDR3 bases are TGCAGTGCACGGGGACTAGCGGGAGGGGGAGAGACCCAGTACTTC. The encoded protein is CSARGLAGGGETQYF.

The rearrangement uses TRBV15 and TRBJ2-7; 11 bases align to TRBD1. J lost 2 bases, V lost 3 bases, and 3 bases had no gene match. CDR3 size: 15 residues. Germline values: CDR1 LNHNV, CDR2 YYDKDF (reference sequence). CDR3 DNA: TGTGCCACCAGCAGCGGGACAGGGGGGACCTACGAGCAGTACTTC. It translates to CATSSGTGGTYEQYF.

Details on this clonotype: The conserved closing phenylalanine or tryptophan is absent in this CDR3, likely reflecting a read error. J is TRBJ2-7 and V is TRBV13; possible D gene TRBD2, 5 bases. The V end was cut by 4 bases, the J end by 5 bases, with 15 bases between. From germline, CDR1 is PRHDT and CDR2 FYEKMQ (reference sequence). The CDR3 length is 14 residues. In nucleotides, the CDR3 is TGTGCCAGCAGCTCGGAACCGACGACTAACGAGCAGTACCTC. This encodes CASSSEPTTNEQYL.

This clonotype was detected ten times or more. The V gene is TRBV4-1, the J gene TRBJ2-5, with D possibly matching TRBD2 (6 bases). V lost 4 bases to trimming and J lost 3 bases, with 15 bases between them. Germline values: CDR1 MGHRA, CDR2 YSYEKL. The CDR3 has 15 amino acids. In nucleotides, the CDR3 is TGCGCCAGCAGCCGGATGGGACTCTTGAAAGAGACCCAGTACTTC. Amino acids: CASSRMGLLKETQYF.

The chain employs TRBV19 and TRBJ1-1, with TRBD1 as a possible D gene (5 bases). This CDR3 comprises 14 residues. V was shortened by 3 bases and J by 4 bases, with 12 bases between the two germline ends. Germline CDR1 and CDR2: LNHDA and SQIVND (reference sequence). This chain's CDR3 is CASSIGARSTEAFF. CDR3 sequence (DNA): TGTGCCAGTAGTATCGGGGCCCGGAGCACTGAAGCTTTCTTT. Based on the CDR3 plus reference TRBV19 and TRBJ1-1, the full variable domain is DGGITQSPKYLFRKEGQNVTLSCEQNLNHDAMYWYRQDPGQGLRLIYYSQIVNDFQKGDIAEGYSVSREKKESFPLTVTSAQKNPTAFYLCASSIGARSTEAFFGQGTRLTVV.

This clonotype was recorded only once. J is TRBJ2-7 and V is TRBV7-2, with TRBD1 matching 7 bases. CDR3 length: 15 residues. V lost 5 bases to trimming and J lost 6 bases; unmatched junction nucleotides: 13. Germline V CDR1 and CDR2: SGHTA, FQGNSA. The CDR3 spells CASSPSTGNYGEQYF. CDR3 coding DNA: TGTGCCAGCAGCCCTTCGACAGGGAACTACGGCGAGCAGTACTTC. The entire variable domain, with the rest obtained from reference TRBV7-2 and TRBJ2-7, is as follows: GAGVSQSPSNKVTEKGKDVELRCDPISGHTALYWYRQSLGQGLEFLIYFQGNSAPDKSGLPSDRFSAERTGGSVSTLTIQRTQQEDSAVYLCASSPSTGNYGEQYFGPGTRLTVT.

Notes on this clonotype: Being one base from a much bigger clone, this may be a read error. The chain combines TRBV7-2 with TRBJ1-5, with a tentative D call TRBD1 (6 bases). The CDR3 spans 14 residues. V was cut by 5 bases and J by 7 bases, with 15 bases left in between. Germline CDR1 SGHTA, CDR2 FQGNSA. The CDR3 DNA reads as TGTACCAGCAGCCTGGGCGGGGGCGAGCAGCCCCAGCATTTT. This codes for CTSSLGGGEQPQHF.

The V call is TRBV5-1, the J call TRBJ2-7; TRBD2 aligns across 10 bases. The J call may be in error: the DNA end matches TRBJ2-1 better. CDR1 and CDR2 (germline): SGHRS, YFSETQ. The CDR3 has 17 amino acids. CDR3 DNA: TGCGCCAGCAGCTTGGCTAGGACTAGCGGCGGGGGGGACGAGCAGTTCTTC. Encoded protein: CASSLARTSGGGDEQFF.

The chain employs TRBV7-9 and TRBJ2-6; a weak D match, TRBD1 (6 bases). Germline CDR1 is SEHNR and CDR2 is FQNEAQ (reference sequence). V lost 5 bases and J 3 bases, leaving 14 bases between the germline ends. The CDR3 loop spans 16 amino acids. CDR3 sequence reads: CASSPERGFGANVLTF. The CDR3 nucleotides read TGTGCCAGCAGCCCGGAAAGGGGGTTTGGGGCCAACGTCCTGACTTTC.

This clonotype was counted many times. This chain connects TRBV5-6 to TRBJ1-3, with D unresolved. Germline values: CDR1 SGHDT, CDR2 YYEEEE. The CDR3 length is 14 residues. Trimming took off 0 bases at V and 2 bases at J, with 6 bases between the two ends. CDR3 amino acids: CASSLGHPGNTIYF. Here the CDR3 DNA reads TGTGCCAGCAGCTTGGGTCATCCTGGAAACACCATATATTTT. The whole variable domain, filled in from reference TRBV5-6 and TRBJ1-3, reads DAGVTQSPTHLIKTRGQQVTLRCSPKSGHDTVSWYQQALGQGPQFIFQYYEEEERQRGNFPDRFSGHQFPNYSSELNVNALLLGDSALYLCASSLGHPGNTIYFGEGSWLTVV.

This rearrangement joins TRBV11-2 to TRBJ2-5; D is undetermined. Germline V gene sequence: CDR1 SGHAT, CDR2 FQNNGV. The CDR3 contains 13 residues. Between the trimmed V and J ends, which lost 5 bases and 2 bases, there was a span of 9 bases. The CDR3 loop is CASSGWGQETQYF. The CDR3 DNA is TGTGCCAGCAGCGGGTGGGGACAAGAGACCCAGTACTTC.

This clonotype was picked up many times. This chain uses TRBV6-4 with TRBJ1-6; D remains unclear. The ends were cut back, 4 bases at V and 5 bases at J, with 6 bases in the middle. The germline gives CDR1 MRHNA, CDR2 SNTAGT. CDR3 length: 13 residues. The CDR3 coding sequence is TGTGCCAGCAGTGTCCAGAATAATTCACCCCTCCACTTT. Its translation is CASSVQNNSPLHF.

This rearrangement joins TRBV3-1 to TRBJ1-4, with a possible D match to TRBD1 (5 bases). Germline CDR1 and CDR2: LGHDT and YNNKEL (reference sequence). CDR3 size: 16 residues. The V and J ends lost 1 base and 6 bases respectively, with 15 bases between them. CDR3: CASSQGKWQGYEKLFF. CDR3 coding DNA: TGTGCCAGCAGCCAAGGGAAGTGGCAGGGTTATGAAAAACTGTTTTTT.

This sequence joins TRBV7-2 and TRBJ1-1, with D maybe TRBD1 (5 bases). The CDR3 extends over 15 amino acids. CDR1 and CDR2 from the germline V gene are SGHTA and FQGNSA. V was pared by 5 bases and J by 1 base, with 14 bases between. CDR3 sequence: CASSVVRDPNTEAFF. As DNA, the CDR3 is TGTGCCAGCAGCGTAGTCAGGGATCCGAACACTGAAGCTTTCTTT.

This clonotype was seen at least ten times. The chain uses TRBV6-6 and TRBJ1-4, with TRBD1 as a possible D gene (6 bases). Germline V gives CDR1 MNHNY, CDR2 SVGAGI (reference sequence). V lost 6 bases, J lost 5 bases, and 10 bases lay in between. This CDR3 spans 13 amino acids. The chain's CDR3 is CASRRQENEKLFF. CDR3 sequence (DNA): TGTGCCAGCAGACGACAGGAAAATGAAAAACTGTTTTTT.

This clonotype was recorded at least ten times. The J gene is TRBJ2-2, the V gene TRBV11-2; D remains ambiguous. The CDR3 is 16 amino acids. The germline V gene has CDR1 SGHAT and CDR2 FQNNGV. V lost 5 bases and J lost 4, with 17 bases in between. The CDR3 loop is CASSPEIKKGTGELFF. For the CDR3, the DNA is TGTGCCAGCAGCCCTGAGATCAAGAAGGGCACCGGGGAGCTGTTTTTT.

The gene calls are TRBV4-1 and TRBJ2-7, with a weak D call TRBD1 (6 bases). The CDR3 has 14 residues. V lost 4 bases to trimming and J lost 3 bases, with 13 bases between them. Germline V CDR1 and CDR2: MGHRA, YSYEKL. Here the CDR3 DNA reads TGCGCCAGCAGCCCCGGGACAAAGCTCTACGAGCAGTACTTC. Encoded protein: CASSPGTKLYEQYF.